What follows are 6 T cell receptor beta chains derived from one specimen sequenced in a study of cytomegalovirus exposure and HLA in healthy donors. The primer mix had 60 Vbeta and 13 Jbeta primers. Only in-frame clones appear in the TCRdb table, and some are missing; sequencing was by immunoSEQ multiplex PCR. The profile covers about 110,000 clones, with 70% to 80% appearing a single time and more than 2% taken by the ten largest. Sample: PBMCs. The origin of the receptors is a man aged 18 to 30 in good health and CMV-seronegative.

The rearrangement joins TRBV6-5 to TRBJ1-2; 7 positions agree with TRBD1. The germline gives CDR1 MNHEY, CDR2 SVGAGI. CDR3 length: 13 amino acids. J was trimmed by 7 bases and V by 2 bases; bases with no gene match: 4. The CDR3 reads CASSYEGGSGYTF. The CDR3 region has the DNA TGTGCCAGCAGTTACGAAGGGGGCAGTGGCTACACCTTC.

As DNA, the CDR3 is TGTGCCAGCAGCAGAGGGAGACCAGCATCGTACTTC. It specifies CASSRGRPASYF. The chain couples TRBV21-1 to TRBJ2-7; no DNA check was done on the table's D call, TRBD2. TRBV21-1 is labeled a pseudogene. The CDR3 length is 12 residues.

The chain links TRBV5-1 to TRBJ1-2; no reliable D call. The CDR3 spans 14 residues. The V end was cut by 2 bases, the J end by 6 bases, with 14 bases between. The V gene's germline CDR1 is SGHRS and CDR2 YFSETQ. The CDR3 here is CASSFAGLYDGYTF. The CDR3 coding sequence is TGCGCCAGCAGCTTTGCAGGACTATACGATGGCTACACCTTC.

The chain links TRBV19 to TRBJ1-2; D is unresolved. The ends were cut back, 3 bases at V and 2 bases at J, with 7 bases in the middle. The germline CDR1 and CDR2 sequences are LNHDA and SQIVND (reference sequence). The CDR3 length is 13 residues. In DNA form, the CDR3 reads TGTGCCAGTAGTATCGCGGAGAACTATGGCTACACCTTC. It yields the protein CASSIAENYGYTF.

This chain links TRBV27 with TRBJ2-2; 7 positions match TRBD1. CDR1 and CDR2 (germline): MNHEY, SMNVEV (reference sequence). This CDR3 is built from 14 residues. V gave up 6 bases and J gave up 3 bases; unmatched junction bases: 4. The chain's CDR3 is CASRTGLYTGELFF. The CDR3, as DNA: TGTGCCAGCAGGACAGGGTTGTACACCGGGGAGCTGTTTTTT.

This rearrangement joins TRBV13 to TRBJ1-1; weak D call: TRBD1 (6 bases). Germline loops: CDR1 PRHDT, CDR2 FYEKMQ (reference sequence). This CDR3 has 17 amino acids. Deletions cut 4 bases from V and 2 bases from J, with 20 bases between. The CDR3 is CASSSRPGQPLNTEAFF. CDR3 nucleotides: TGTGCCAGCAGCTCTAGGCCGGGACAACCCTTAAACACTGAAGCTTTCTTT.